The 27 T cell receptor beta chains given below trace back to one sample, sequenced in a study of tumor and adjacent non-tumor tissue in lung cancer. No cell sorting was done before RNA was extracted from the tissue. A modified ARM-PCR protocol with three rounds of nested PCR amplified TCRbeta. TCRdb used MiXCR to reprocess the multiplex PCR reads, holding one entry per CDR3 protein. The profile covers under 95,000 distinct CDR3 sequences, with around 57% appearing a single time and about 16% taken by the ten largest. Sequencing input: lung tumor tissue. Receptors were obtained from a man between 65 and 85 years old with non-small cell lung cancer.

This clonotype appeared many times. The gene calls are TRBV14 and TRBJ2-3; TRBD2 matches at 11 bases. The CDR3 covers 15 residues. Germline CDR1 is SGHDN and CDR2 is FVKESK. J was trimmed by 3 bases and V by 4 bases; bases with no gene match: 3. This CDR3 is CASSLAGGRTDTQYF. The DNA of the CDR3 is TGTGCCAGCAGCCTAGCGGGAGGGCGGACAGATACGCAGTATTTT.

This clonotype was picked up a small number of times. This may be a read error: a much more frequent sequence differs by one nucleotide. The rearrangement links TRBV5-1 to TRBJ2-7; 9 bases align to TRBD1. In germline, CDR1 is SGHRS, CDR2 YFSETQ. The CDR3 has 14 amino acids. Germline trimming cut 4 bases from V and 2 bases from J; bases unmatched to any gene: 4. The CDR3 region is CASSPRTGAYEQYF. In DNA, the CDR3 is TGCGCCAGCAGCCCCCGGACAGGGGCCTACGAGCAGTACTTC.

V is TRBV6-2 or TRBV6-3 and J is TRBJ2-5; TRBD1 aligns across 8 bases. Trimming cost V 9 bases and J 4 bases; bases outside gene matches: 7. From germline, CDR1 is MNHEY and CDR2 SVGEGT. The CDR3 is 13 residues long. CDR3 residues: CARRFRGRETQYF. The CDR3 DNA reads as TGTGCCAGGAGATTCAGGGGGCGAGAGACCCAGTACTTC.

Note on this clonotype: Germline and junction disagree at one end, which may indicate a read error. The chain uses TRBV5-1 and TRBJ2-2; possible D gene TRBD2, 5 bases. CDR1 SGHRS and CDR2 YFSETQ come from the germline V gene. CDR3 size: 16 residues. CDR3 region: CASSYETGTNIGELFF. CDR3 sequence (DNA): TGCGCCAGCAGCTACGAAACGGGAACCAACATCGGGGAGCTGTTTTTT.

This clonotype was observed once. In this CDR3 the conserved last residue, phenylalanine or tryptophan, is missing, so a read error is likely. The rearrangement joins TRBV12-3 or TRBV12-4 to TRBJ2-7; D perhaps matches TRBD2 (6 bases). This CDR3 has 14 amino acids. The CDR3: CTSPWAGNSNEQYL. CDR3 in DNA: TGTACCAGCCCCTGGGCGGGGAATAGTAATGAGCAGTACCTC.

This clonotype was counted many times. This chain links TRBV4-1 with TRBJ2-6, with D perhaps TRBD1 (5 bases). V was shortened by 4 bases and J by 0 bases, with 13 bases between the two germline ends. Germline-derived CDR1 and CDR2 are MGHRA and YSYEKL. The CDR3 has 17 residues. DNA for the CDR3: TGCGCCAGCAGCCGAGAGACAGTTAACTCTGGGGCCAACGTCCTGACTTTC. Its translation: CASSRETVNSGANVLTF.

As for this clonotype: Here the CDR3 omits its conserved ending phenylalanine or tryptophan, so a read error is the likely source. The chain has TRBV10-1 and TRBJ2-7; D remains ambiguous. V was trimmed by 6 bases and J by 3 bases, leaving 18 bases between them. Germline V lookup: CDR1 WNHNN, CDR2 SYGVQD (reference sequence). The length of the CDR3 is 15 residues. CDR3 in DNA: TGCGCCAGCAGCCTAGATCTGTCTCGCCTCTACGAGCAGTACATC. Protein sequence: CASSLDLSRLYEQYI.

This clonotype appeared many times. Since no conserved phenylalanine or tryptophan closes the CDR3, a read error is the likely cause. The chain employs TRBV4-1 and TRBJ2-5; D tentatively reads TRBD1 or TRBD2 (6 bases each). The CDR3 is made up of 14 amino acids. Germline V gene data show CDR1 as MGHRA and CDR2 as YSYEKL. V lost 4 bases and J 2 bases, leaving 11 bases between the germline ends. CDR3 region: CASSPEGGQETQYS. CDR3 nucleotide sequence: TGCGCCAGCAGCCCCGAGGGGGGACAAGAGACCCAGTACTCC.

A note on this clonotype: A much larger clone lies a single base off, so this may be a read error. Since no conserved phenylalanine or tryptophan closes the CDR3, a read error is the likely cause. The rearrangement uses TRBV7-9 and TRBJ2-2; 7 bases align to TRBD1. The germline gives CDR1 SEHNR, CDR2 FQNEAQ (reference sequence). Trimming at V came to 6 bases and at J to 1 base, leaving 11 bases not matched to a gene. The CDR3 spans 17 residues. The CDR3 DNA reads as TGTGCCAGCAGGCCCGAGACGGGACAGAGGAACACCGGGGAGCTGTTTCTT. As protein: CASRPETGQRNTGELFL.

This chain joins TRBV20-1 and TRBJ2-1; the match to TRBD2 covers 8 bases. The CDR3 length is 16 residues. Germline V lookup: CDR1 DFQATT, CDR2 SNEGSKA (reference sequence). V was pared by 4 bases and J by 8 bases, with 16 bases of the junction left unmatched. The DNA for the CDR3 is TGCAGTGCTACCACACAAGCGGGAGAGGGGGTCGATGAGCAGTTCTTC. This gives the protein CSATTQAGEGVDEQFF.

A few counts support this clonotype. One base away lies a much larger clone, so this may be a sequencing read error. The rearrangement joins TRBV12-3 or TRBV12-4 to TRBJ2-1, with D possibly TRBD2 on 5 matching bases. Trimming removed 6 bases at V and 3 bases at J, with 18 bases between. The CDR3 covers 16 residues. The CDR3 is CASRGAWGFGYNEQFF. The CDR3, as DNA: TGTGCCAGCAGGGGAGCGTGGGGATTTGGCTACAATGAGCAGTTCTTC.

A word on this clonotype: Given a much more abundant clone one base away, this may be a read error. The chain is built from TRBV20-1 and TRBJ2-1, with 10 bases identical to TRBD2. CDR1 DFQATT and CDR2 SNEGSKA come from the germline V gene (reference sequence). Losses at the gene ends were 4 bases for V and 7 bases for J; bases not matched to a gene: 10. CDR3 length equals 15 residues. This CDR3 reads CSAIGASGSSNEQFF. Here the CDR3 DNA reads TGCAGTGCTATCGGGGCTAGCGGGAGTTCGAATGAGCAGTTCTTC.

This clonotype has at least ten counts. CDR3 in DNA: TGTGCCAGCAGTGGAGGGACAGGAGGGGATCAGCCCCAGCATTTT. It specifies CASSGGTGGDQPQHF. The J gene is TRBJ1-5, the V gene TRBV12-3 or TRBV12-4, with 8 nucleotides matching TRBD1. There are 15 residues in the CDR3. The V gene end was trimmed by 5 bases and the J gene end by 5 bases; junction bases not matched to a gene: 8.

Points on this clonotype: The junction shows a germline mismatch at one end, possibly a read error. The CDR3 reads CASSRGTGANALTF. The CDR3 nucleotides read TGTGCCAGCAGTAGGGGAACTGGGGCCAACGCCCTGACTTTC. The chain recombines TRBV7-9 with TRBJ2-6, with a possible D match to TRBD1 (5 bases). CDR1 is SEHNR, CDR2 FQNEAQ, per germline (reference sequence). This CDR3 contains 14 residues.

This clonotype was seen only a few times. This clone may be a read error of a much larger clone one base away. DNA for the CDR3: TGTGCCAGCAGTTACTTTTCCGTAGGGGAGGAATCCTACGAGCAGTACTTC. It codes for CASSYFSVGEESYEQYF. This chain links TRBV6-6 with TRBJ2-7; D possibly corresponds to TRBD2 (6 bases). Per the germline V gene, CDR1 is MNHNY and CDR2 is SVGAGI (reference sequence). This CDR3 spans 17 amino acids. V was shortened by 1 base and J by 1 base, with 17 bases between the two germline ends.

A word on this clonotype: A junction end diverges from the germline sequence, so it may reflect a read error. The rearrangement joins TRBV6-6 to TRBJ2-6; D is unclear. The germline V gene has CDR1 MNHNY and CDR2 SVGAGI (reference sequence). The CDR3 spans 15 residues. As DNA, the CDR3 is TGTGCCGGCAGTCTAACAAGTTCTGGGGCCAACGTCCTGACTTTC. Amino acids: CAGSLTSSGANVLTF.

The chain uses TRBV11-2 and TRBJ2-5; tentatively, D is TRBD1 (5 bases). The CDR3 consists of 15 residues. The germline V and J ends were trimmed by 1 base and 4 bases, with 13 bases remaining between them. Germline CDR1 is SGHAT and CDR2 is FQNNGV. CDR3 bases: TGTGCCAGCAGCTTAGCGGGTACCAGGGTAGAGACCCAGTACTTC. Translation gives CASSLAGTRVETQYF.

In its sample, this clonotype was seen many times. V and J are TRBV4-1 and TRBJ2-5, with D uncertain. The CDR3 runs 13 residues. The V gene's germline CDR1 is MGHRA and CDR2 YSYEKL. The V gene lost 5 bases and the J gene lost 5 bases, with 12 bases spanning the gap. The CDR3 here is CASSEPVMETQYF. The CDR3 DNA follows: TGCGCCAGCAGCGAGCCGGTAATGGAGACCCAGTACTTC.

The chain recombines TRBV11-2 with TRBJ2-7; no clear D. Germline loops: CDR1 SGHAT, CDR2 FQNNGV. The CDR3 runs 13 residues. Trimming cost V 5 bases and J 2 bases, with 10 bases left between them. The CDR3 here is CASSIVTPYEQYF. DNA for the CDR3: TGTGCCAGCAGCATAGTAACACCCTACGAGCAGTACTTC.

With regard to this clonotype: The junction differs from germline at one of its ends, possibly a read error. The chain joins TRBV7-8 to TRBJ1-1; no firm D call. The CDR3 covers 13 residues. The germline V gene encodes CDR1 SGHVS and CDR2 FQNEAQ. The CDR3 sequence: CVSSSVLNTEAFF. CDR3 bases: TGTGTCAGCAGCTCAGTCTTGAACACTGAAGCTTTCTTT.

The rearrangement uses TRBV6-6 and TRBJ2-2; 14 bases map to TRBD2. Trimming cost V 7 bases and J 5 bases; bases outside gene matches: 12. The CDR3 spans 18 residues. Germline V gives CDR1 MNHNY, CDR2 SVGAGI (reference sequence). CDR3 DNA: TGTGCCAGCATCAGACGGACTAGCGGGGGGCCCGGAACCGGGGAGCTGTTTTTT. This encodes CASIRRTSGGPGTGELFF.

On this clonotype itself: A read error is possible here, since a much larger clone lies one base away. This sequence joins TRBV24-1 and TRBJ1-5; D unclear. V lost 5 bases and J lost 1, with 11 bases in between. Germline loops: CDR1 KGHDR, CDR2 SFDVKD. The CDR3 consists of 15 residues. DNA of the CDR3: TGTGCCACCAGTGGGGCTAAAGGGAGCAATCAGCCCCAGCATTTT. It yields the protein CATSGAKGSNQPQHF.

Of note for this clonotype: It may be a read error: a sequence one base away is much more abundant. V and J are TRBV12-3 or TRBV12-4 and TRBJ1-3; D is unresolved. Trimming took 6 bases from V and 0 from J, leaving 9 bases between them. CDR3 length: 14 residues. CDR3 coding DNA: TGTGCCAGCAGATCTAGGAACTCTGGAAACACCATATATTTT. It translates to CASRSRNSGNTIYF.

This chain joins TRBV28 and TRBJ2-7, with unresolved D. The CDR3 length is 12 residues. V was pared by 1 base and J by 2 bases, with 3 bases between. CDR1 and CDR2 from the germline V gene are MDHEN and SYDVKM. The CDR3 sequence is CASSLFPYEQYF. CDR3 nucleotide sequence: TGTGCCAGCAGTTTATTTCCCTACGAGCAGTACTTC.

This clonotype was observed a handful of times. A much larger clone sits a single nucleotide away, making a read error possible. The J gene is TRBJ2-5, the V gene TRBV6-5, with D possibly matching TRBD1 (6 bases). The germline gives CDR1 MNHEY, CDR2 SVGAGI. This CDR3 has 15 amino acids. CDR3 sequence (DNA): TGTGCCAGCAGTTATCAGGGGATGTACCAAGAGACCCAGTGCTTC. This encodes CASSYQGMYQETQCF.

Comment on this clonotype: Possible read error: a much larger clone is one base away. V is TRBV10-2 and J is TRBJ2-1; TRBD2 aligns across 8 bases. Per germline, CDR1 WSHSY and CDR2 SAAADI. CDR3 length: 14 residues. V shed 6 bases, J shed 4 bases, and the junction held 5 bases outside the gene matches. CDR3 bases: TGCGCCAGCAGGACTAGCGTGACTTACAATGAGCAGTTCTTC. This encodes CASRTSVTYNEQFF.

This clonotype was detected a few times. This chain connects TRBV29-1 to TRBJ1-1; 8 bases line up with TRBD1. The germline CDR1 and CDR2 sequences are SQVTM and ANQGSEA. J gave up 6 bases and V 6 bases, and 9 bases lay outside the gene matches. CDR3 length equals 13 residues. This CDR3 is CSVRVDRVAEAFF. The CDR3 coding sequence is TGCAGCGTAAGGGTGGACAGGGTCGCTGAAGCTTTCTTT.